The clone carrying this TCR beta chain appeared many times. The data derive from a study of T cells in Graves' hyperthyroidism and ophthalmopathy. CDR3 length: 14 residues. V lost 3 bases and J 4 bases, leaving 10 bases between the germline ends. The germline V gene encodes CDR1 SGHNT and CDR2 YENEEA. Amplification of TCR beta CDR3 regions was performed using RNA transcripts as template. A set of HTBI primers served as the primers for a first-round RT-PCR of the TCR CDR3. TCRdb reanalysed the multiplex PCR reads using MiXCR and keeps one entry per CDR3 protein. The sample has fewer than 200,000 distinct CDR3 sequences; just under 9.5% are singletons.

Sequenced: blood. V is TRBV11-3 and J is TRBJ2-1, with TRBD2 as a possible D gene (5 bases). The sequence was collected from a woman aged 18-35 years with Graves' hyperthyroidism that later progressed to Graves' ophthalmopathy. The CDR3 region has the DNA TGTGCCAGCAGCTTGGGAGCCTCTTACAATGAGCAGTTCTTC. Amino acids: CASSLGASYNEQFF.